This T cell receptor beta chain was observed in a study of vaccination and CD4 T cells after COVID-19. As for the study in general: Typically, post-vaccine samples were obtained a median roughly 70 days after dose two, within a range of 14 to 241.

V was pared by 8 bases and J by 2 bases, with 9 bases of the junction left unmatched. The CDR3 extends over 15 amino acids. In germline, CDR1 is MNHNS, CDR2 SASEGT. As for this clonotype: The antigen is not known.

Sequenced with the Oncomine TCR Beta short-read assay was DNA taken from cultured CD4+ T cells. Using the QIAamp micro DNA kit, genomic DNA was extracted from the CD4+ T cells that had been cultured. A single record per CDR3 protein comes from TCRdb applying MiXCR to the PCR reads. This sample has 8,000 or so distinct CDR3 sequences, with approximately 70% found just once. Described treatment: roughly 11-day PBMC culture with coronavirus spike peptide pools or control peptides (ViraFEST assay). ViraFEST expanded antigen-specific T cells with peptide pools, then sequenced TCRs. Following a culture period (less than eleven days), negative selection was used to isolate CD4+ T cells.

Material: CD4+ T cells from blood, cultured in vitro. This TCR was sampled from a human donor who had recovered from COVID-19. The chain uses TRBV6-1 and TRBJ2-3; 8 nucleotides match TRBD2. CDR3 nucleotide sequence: TGTGCCAGCCGCCAACTAGCGGCCCTCACAGATACGCAGTATTTT. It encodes CASRQLAALTDTQYF.